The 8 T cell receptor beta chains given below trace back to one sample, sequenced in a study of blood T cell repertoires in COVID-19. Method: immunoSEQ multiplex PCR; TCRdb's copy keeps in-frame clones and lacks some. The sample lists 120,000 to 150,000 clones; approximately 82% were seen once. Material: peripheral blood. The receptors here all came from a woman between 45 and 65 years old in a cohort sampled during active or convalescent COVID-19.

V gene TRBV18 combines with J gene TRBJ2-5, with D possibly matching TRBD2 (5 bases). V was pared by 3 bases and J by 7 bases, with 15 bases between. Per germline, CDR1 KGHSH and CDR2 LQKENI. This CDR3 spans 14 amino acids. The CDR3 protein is CASSPVRVRGTQYF. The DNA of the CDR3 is TGTGCCAGCTCACCTGTCCGGGTACGGGGGACCCAGTACTTC.

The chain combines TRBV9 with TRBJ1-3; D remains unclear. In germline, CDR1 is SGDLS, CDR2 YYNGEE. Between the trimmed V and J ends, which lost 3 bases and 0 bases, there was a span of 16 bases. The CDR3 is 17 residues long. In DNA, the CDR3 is TGTGCCAGCAGCGCCCCCCTCCCTTATAACTCTGGAAACACCATATATTTT. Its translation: CASSAPLPYNSGNTIYF.

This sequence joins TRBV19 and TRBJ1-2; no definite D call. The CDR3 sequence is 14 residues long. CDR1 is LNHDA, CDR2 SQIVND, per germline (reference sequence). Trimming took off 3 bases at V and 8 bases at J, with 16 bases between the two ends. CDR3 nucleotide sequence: TGTGCCAGTAGTATTACAGCGGCCTTGGGAGGCTACACCTTC. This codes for CASSITAALGGYTF.

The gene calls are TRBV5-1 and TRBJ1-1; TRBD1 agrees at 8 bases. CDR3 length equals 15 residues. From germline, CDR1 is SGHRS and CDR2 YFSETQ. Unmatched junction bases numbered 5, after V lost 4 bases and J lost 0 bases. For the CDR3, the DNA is TGCGCCAGCAGCATAAGACAGGGGATGAACACTGAAGCTTTCTTT. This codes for CASSIRQGMNTEAFF.

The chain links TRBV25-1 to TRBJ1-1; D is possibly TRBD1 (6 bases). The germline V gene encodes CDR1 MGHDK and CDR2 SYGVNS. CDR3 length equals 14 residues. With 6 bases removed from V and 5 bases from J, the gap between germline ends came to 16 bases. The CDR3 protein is CASRDGQWDTEAFF. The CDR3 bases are TGTGCCAGCAGGGACGGACAGTGGGATACTGAAGCTTTCTTT.

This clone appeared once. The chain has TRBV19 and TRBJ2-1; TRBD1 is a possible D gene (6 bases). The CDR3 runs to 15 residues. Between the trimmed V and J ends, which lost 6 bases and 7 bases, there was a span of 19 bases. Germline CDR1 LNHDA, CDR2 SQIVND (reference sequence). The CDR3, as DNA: TGTGCCAGTAGGGCCGGGACACTAAGGTTGAATGAGCAGTTCTTC. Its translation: CASRAGTLRLNEQFF.

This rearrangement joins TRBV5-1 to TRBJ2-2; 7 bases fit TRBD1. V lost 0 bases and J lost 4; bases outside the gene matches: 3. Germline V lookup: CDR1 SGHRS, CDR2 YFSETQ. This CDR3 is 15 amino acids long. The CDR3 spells CASSLGTGVTGELFF. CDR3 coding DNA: TGCGCCAGCAGCTTGGGAACAGGGGTCACCGGGGAGCTGTTTTTT.

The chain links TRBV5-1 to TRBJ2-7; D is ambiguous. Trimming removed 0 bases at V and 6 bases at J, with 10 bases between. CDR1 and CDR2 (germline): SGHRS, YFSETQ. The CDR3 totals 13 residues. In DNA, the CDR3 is TGCGCCAGCAGCTTGGAACCGGTCGGCGAGCAGTACTTC. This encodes CASSLEPVGEQYF.